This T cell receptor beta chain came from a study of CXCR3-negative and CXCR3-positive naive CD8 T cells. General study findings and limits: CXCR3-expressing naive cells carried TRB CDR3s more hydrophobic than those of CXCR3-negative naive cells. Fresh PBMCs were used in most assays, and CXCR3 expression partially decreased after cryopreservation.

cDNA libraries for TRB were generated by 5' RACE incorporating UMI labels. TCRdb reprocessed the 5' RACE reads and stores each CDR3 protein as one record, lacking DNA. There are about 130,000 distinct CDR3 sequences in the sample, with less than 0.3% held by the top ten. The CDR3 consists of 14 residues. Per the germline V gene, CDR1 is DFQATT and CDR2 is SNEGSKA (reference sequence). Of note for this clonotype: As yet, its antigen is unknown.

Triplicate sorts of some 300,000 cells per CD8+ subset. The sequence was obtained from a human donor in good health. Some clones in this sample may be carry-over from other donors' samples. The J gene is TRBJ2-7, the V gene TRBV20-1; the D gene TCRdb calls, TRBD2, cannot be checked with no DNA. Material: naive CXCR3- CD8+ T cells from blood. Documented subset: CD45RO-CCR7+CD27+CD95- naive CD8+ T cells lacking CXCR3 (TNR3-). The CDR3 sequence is CSAGPAGGSYEQYF.